This T cell receptor beta chain was recovered during a study of synovial regulatory T cells in juvenile arthritis. About this clone itself: The target antigen is unknown.

Study-wide findings and caveats: iaTreg TCR repertoires were largely private across patients and partially overlapped synovial Teff and blood CPL.

The assay was immunoSEQ multiplex PCR, and TCRdb's table has in-frame clones only and misses some. The listing contains roughly 10,000 clones. From germline, CDR1 is MNHEY and CDR2 SMNVEV (reference sequence). The CDR3 runs to 13 residues. No nucleotide data were recorded. This clonotype originated in a donor between 2 and 35 years old with juvenile idiopathic arthritis. The chain couples TRBV27 to TRBJ2-3. The sequencing sample was made of Treg cells from blood. The sample's subset: remaining (HLA-DR-negative) circulating blood Treg cells. CDR3 protein: CASSFGPPDTQYF.